This T cell receptor (beta chain) originates from a study of human T cells and chemical hapten exposure (dated by TCRdb to the early 2020s). Regarding the study in general: Libraries were pooled for sequencing, and per-sample TCR yields varied mainly because of small differences in library volumes within the pool. In alopecia patients, the study followed how the peripheral blood TCR repertoire changed in vivo over primary and secondary sensitization to diphenylcyclopropenone (DPC), a hapten. Paper-wide results and their limitations: The number of TCRs above 1 in 1000 frequency did not change with DPC sensitization; there was no evidence of global repertoire structure alterations. Repeated subsampling changed both the strength of the expansion versus patch-test correlation and the threshold at which that correlation became significant.

Total RNA was extracted from unfractionated whole blood that had been collected in Tempus Blood RNA tubes. About five healthy volunteers were used as TCR sequencing controls and were bled at day 0, 2 weeks and 6 weeks. The sample holds a few counts of this clonotype. The antigen this receptor binds is unknown. One base away there is no much larger clone; base qualities are not given. During library preparation, unique molecular identifiers were attached to individual cDNA molecules so that TCRs could be counted in a quantitative, reproducible way. From each blood RNA sample, both TCR alpha and TCR beta chains were sequenced. The study's processing was this. A median of about 100,000 TCRs per sample was observed, with a range of about 20,000 to 750,000. The Decombinator software suite was used to annotate the V, J and CDR3 of the TCR reads. To make PS versus PT1 abundance plots, every sample was subsampled to the same number of TCRs (28,000). Expanded TCRs were defined as absent before sensitization and observed at least eight times at the 2-week time point. Through fastp at Q25 and MiXCR, TCRdb rebuilt clones from the public reads, retaining in-frame beta chains. Each CDR3 protein gets just one entry, which takes the most common genes and DNA from the rows behind it. The V and J calls were not made by the authors but by TCRdb's processing. This sample comprises roughly 120,000 distinct CDR3 sequences, more than 8.5% of them detected only once. 1.4% of the sample is in the top ten clones.

V lost 8 bases and J lost 4 bases; the stretch between them is 12 bases long. Based on the germline V gene, the CDR1 and CDR2 sequences are ENHRY and SYGVKD. The CDR3 runs 12 residues from the cysteine to the phenylalanine. Only the CDR3 DNA stays, 36 bases, in frame from base 1. The sequence came from a human donor in good health. Some clones in this sample may be carry-over from other donors' samples. Donor details come from another sample of the same person, matched by shared clones. What was sequenced was whole blood. This chain joins TRBV10-3 to TRBJ2-7; the D element could tentatively be TRBD1 or TRBD2, as 5 bases agree for each. In nucleotides, the sequence is TGTGCCATCGGGTTCAGGGAGTACGAGCAGTACTTC. Protein translation: CAIGFREYEQYF.